This T cell receptor (beta chain) comes out of a study of shared clonotypes between healthy human individuals. In this sample, this clone turned up a few times. Repertoires were generated with immunoSEQ multiplex PCR, while TCRdb's copy carries only in-frame clones and drops some. The sample consists of about 2,500,000 clones, just over 90% of them appearing once. This CDR3 contains 12 residues. Germline-derived CDR1 and CDR2 are SEHNR and FQNEAQ (reference sequence). The germline V and J ends were trimmed by 4 bases and 14 bases, with 12 bases remaining between them. The sequencing sample was made of naive CD4+ T cells sorted from blood. The subset here: CD45RA+ positively selected. The TCR sequence derives from a man between 18 and 35 years old in good health. The chain combines TRBV7-9 with TRBJ1-6; D not certain. CDR3 residues: CASSSSGNTLHF. DNA of the CDR3: TGTGCCAGCAGCTCGTCCGGCAACACCCTCCACTTT.